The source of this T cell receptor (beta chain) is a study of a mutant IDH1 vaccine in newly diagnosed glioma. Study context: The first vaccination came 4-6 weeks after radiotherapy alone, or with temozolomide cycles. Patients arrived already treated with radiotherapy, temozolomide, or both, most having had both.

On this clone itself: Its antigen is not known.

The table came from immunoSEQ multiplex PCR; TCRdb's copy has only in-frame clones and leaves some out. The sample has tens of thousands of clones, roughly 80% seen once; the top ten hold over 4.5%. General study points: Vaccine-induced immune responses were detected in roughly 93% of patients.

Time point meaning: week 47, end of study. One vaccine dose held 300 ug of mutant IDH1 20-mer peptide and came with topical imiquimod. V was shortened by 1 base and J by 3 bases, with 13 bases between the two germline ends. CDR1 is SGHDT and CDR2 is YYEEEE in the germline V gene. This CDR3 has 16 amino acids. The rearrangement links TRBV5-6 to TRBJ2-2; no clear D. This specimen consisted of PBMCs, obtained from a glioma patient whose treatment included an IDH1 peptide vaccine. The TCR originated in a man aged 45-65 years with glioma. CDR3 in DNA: TGTGCCAGCAGCTTGTGGTACATGGGTCACACCGGGGAGCTGTTTTTT. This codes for CASSLWYMGHTGELFF.